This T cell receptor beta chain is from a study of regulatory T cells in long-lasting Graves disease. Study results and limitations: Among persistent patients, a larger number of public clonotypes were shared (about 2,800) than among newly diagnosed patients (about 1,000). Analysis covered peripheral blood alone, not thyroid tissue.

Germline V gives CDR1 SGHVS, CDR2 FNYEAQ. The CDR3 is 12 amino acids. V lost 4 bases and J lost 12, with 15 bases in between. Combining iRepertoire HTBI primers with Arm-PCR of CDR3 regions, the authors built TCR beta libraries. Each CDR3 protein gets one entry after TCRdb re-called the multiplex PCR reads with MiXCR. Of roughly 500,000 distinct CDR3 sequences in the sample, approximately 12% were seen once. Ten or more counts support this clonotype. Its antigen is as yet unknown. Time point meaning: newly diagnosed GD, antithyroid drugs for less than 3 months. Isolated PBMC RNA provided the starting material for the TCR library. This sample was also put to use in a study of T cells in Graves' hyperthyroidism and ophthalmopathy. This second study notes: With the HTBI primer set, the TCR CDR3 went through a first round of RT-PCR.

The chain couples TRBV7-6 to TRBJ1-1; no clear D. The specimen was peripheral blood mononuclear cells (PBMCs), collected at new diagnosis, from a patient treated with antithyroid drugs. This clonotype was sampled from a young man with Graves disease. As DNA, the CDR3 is TGTGCCAGCAGCTCAGGAAGGGCGGCACCTTTCTTT. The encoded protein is CASSSGRAAPFF.